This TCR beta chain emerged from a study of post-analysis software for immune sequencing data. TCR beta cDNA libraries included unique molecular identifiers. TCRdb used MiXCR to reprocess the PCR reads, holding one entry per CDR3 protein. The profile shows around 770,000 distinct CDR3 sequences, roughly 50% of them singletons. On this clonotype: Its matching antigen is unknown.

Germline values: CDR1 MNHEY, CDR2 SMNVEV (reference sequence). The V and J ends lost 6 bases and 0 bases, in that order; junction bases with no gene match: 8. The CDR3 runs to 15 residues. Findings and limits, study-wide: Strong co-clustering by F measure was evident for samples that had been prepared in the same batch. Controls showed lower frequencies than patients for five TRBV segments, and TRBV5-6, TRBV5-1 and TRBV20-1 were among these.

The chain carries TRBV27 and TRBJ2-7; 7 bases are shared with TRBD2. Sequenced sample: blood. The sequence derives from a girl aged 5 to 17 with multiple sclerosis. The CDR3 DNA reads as TGTGCCAGCAGCAAAGCGGGGTCCAACTCCTACGAGCAGTACTTC. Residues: CASSKAGSNSYEQYF.